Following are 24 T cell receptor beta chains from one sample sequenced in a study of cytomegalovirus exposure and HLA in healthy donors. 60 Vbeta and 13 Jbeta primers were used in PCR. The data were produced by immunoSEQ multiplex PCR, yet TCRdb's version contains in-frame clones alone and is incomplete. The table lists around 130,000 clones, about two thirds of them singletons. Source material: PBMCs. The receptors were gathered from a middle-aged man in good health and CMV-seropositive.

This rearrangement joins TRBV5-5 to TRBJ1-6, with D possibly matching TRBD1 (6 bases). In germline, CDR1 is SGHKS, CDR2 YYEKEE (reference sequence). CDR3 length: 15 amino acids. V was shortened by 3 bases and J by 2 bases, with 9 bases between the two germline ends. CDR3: CASSSGQTYNSPLHF. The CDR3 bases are TGTGCCAGCAGCTCTGGACAGACCTATAATTCACCCCTCCACTTT. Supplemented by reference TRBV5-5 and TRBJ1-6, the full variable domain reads DAGVTQSPTHLIKTRGQQVTLRCSPISGHKSVSWYQQVLGQGPQFIFQYYEKEERGRGNFPDRFSARQFPNYSSELNVNALLLGDSALYLCASSSGQTYNSPLHFGNGTRLTVT.

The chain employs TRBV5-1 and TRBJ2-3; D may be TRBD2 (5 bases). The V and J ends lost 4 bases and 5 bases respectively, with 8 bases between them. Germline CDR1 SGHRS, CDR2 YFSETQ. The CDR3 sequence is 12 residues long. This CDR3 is CASSHAGDTQYF. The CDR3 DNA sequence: TGCGCCAGCAGCCACGCGGGAGATACGCAGTATTTT.

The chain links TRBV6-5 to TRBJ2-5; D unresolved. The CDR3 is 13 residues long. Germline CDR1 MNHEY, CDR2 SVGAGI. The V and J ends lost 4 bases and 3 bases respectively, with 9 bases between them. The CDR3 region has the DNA TGTGCCAGCAGTTTGACATGGAAAGAGACCCAGTACTTC. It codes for CASSLTWKETQYF.

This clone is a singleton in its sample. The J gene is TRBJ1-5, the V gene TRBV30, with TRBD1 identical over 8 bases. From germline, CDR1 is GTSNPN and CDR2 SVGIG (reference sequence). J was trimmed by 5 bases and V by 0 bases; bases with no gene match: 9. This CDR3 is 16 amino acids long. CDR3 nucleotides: TGTGCCTGGAGTGTACCTGGAACAGGGGGGTATCAGCCCCAGCATTTT. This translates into CAWSVPGTGGYQPQHF.

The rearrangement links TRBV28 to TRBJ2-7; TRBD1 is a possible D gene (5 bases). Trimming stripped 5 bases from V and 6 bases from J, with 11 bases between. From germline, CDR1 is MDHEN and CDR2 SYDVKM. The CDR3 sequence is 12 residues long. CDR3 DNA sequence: TGTGCCAGCAGTGAACAGGTTTTCGAGCAGTACTTC. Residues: CASSEQVFEQYF.

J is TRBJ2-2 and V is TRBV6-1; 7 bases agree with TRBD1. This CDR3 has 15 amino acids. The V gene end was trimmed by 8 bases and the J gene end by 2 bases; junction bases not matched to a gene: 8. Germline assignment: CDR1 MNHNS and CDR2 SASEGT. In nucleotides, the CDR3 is TGTGCCAGCCGAACGACAGGGTTTAACACCGGGGAGCTGTTTTTT. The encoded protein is CASRTTGFNTGELFF.

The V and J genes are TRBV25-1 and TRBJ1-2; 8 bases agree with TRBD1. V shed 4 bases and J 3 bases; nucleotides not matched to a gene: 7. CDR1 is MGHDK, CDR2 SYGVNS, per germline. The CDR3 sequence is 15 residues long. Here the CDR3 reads CASSVPGQADYGYTF. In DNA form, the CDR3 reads TGTGCCAGCAGTGTCCCGGGACAGGCTGACTATGGCTACACCTTC.

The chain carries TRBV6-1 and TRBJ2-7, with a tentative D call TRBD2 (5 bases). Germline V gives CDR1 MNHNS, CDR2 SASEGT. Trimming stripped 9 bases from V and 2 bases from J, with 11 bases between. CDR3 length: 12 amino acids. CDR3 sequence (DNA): TGTGCCAGTCGGGGAGATGCCTACGAGCAGTACTTC. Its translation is CASRGDAYEQYF.

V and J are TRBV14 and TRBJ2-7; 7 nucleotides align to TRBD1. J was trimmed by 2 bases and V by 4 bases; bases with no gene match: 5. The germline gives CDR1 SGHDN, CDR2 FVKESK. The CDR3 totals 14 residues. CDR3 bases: TGTGCCAGCAGCCTTGACAGGGTAGCCTACGAGCAGTACTTC. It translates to CASSLDRVAYEQYF.

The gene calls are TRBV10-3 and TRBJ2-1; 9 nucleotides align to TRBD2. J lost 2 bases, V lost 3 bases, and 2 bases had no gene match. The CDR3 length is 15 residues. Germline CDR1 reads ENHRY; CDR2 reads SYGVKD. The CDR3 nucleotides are TGTGCCATCAGTGACGGCGGGAGGGCCTACAATGAGCAGTTCTTC. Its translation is CAISDGGRAYNEQFF.

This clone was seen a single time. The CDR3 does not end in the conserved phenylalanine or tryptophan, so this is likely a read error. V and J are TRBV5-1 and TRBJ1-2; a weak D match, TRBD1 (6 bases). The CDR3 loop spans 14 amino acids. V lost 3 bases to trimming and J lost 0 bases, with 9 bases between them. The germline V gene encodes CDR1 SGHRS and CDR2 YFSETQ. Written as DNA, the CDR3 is TGCGCCAGCAGCTCTGGACAGACTAACTATGGCTACACCTCC. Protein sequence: CASSSGQTNYGYTS.

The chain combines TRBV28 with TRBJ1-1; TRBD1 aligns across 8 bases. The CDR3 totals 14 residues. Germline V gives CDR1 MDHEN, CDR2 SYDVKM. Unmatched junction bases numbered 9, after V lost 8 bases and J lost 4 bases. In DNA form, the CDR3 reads TGTGCCAGCGGATCGAACAGGGGGAGCACTGAAGCTTTCTTT. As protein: CASGSNRGSTEAFF.

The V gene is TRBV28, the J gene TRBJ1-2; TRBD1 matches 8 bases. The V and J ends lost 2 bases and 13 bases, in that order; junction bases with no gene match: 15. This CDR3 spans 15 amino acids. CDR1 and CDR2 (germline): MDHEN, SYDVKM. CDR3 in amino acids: CASSLNQIQGASGTF. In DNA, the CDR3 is TGTGCCAGCAGTTTAAATCAGATTCAGGGGGCGTCAGGCACCTTC.

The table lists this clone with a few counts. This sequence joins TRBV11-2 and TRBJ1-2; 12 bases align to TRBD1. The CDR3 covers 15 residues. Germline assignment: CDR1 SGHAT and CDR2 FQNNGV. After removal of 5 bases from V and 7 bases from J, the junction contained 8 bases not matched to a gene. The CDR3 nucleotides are TGTGCCAGCAGCCCATGGGGGACAGGGGGCCGTGGCTACACCTTC. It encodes CASSPWGTGGRGYTF.

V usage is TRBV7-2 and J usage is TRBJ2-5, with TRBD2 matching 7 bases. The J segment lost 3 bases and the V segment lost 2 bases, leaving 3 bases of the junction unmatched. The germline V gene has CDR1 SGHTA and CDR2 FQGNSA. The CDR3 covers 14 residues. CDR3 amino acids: CASSLRGGKETQYF. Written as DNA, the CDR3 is TGTGCCAGCAGCTTACGCGGGGGAAAAGAGACCCAGTACTTC.

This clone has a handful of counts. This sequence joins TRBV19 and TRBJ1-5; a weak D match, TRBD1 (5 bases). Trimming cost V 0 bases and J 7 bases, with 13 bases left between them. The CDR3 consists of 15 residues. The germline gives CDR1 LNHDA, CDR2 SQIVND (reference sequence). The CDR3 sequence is CASSIDLRGLQPQHF. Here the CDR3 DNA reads TGTGCCAGTAGTATAGATCTGAGGGGACTGCAGCCCCAGCATTTT.

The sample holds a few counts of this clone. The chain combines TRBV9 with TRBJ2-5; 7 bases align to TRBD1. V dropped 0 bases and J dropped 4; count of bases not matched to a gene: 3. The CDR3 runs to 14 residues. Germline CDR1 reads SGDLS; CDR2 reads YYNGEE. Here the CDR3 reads CASSVATGRETQYF. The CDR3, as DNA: TGTGCCAGCAGCGTAGCGACAGGGAGAGAGACCCAGTACTTC. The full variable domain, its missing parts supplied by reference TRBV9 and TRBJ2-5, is DSGVTQTPKHLITATGQRVTLRCSPRSGDLSVYWYQQSLDQGLQFLIQYYNGEERAKGNILERFSAQQFPDLHSELNLSSLELGDSALYFCASSVATGRETQYFGPGTRLLVL.

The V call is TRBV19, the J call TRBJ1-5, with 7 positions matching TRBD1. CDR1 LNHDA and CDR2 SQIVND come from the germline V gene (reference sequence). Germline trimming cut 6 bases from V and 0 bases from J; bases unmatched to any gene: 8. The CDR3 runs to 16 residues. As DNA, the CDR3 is TGTGCCAGTAGCCGGGACAGAGGATATAGCAATCAGCCCCAGCATTTT. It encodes CASSRDRGYSNQPQHF.

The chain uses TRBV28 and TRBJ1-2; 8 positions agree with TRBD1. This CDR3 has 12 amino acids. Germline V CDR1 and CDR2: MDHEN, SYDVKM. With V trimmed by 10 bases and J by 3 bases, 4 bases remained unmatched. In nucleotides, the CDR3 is TGTGCCACCCAGGGGGCGGACTATGGCTACACCTTC. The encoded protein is CATQGADYGYTF.

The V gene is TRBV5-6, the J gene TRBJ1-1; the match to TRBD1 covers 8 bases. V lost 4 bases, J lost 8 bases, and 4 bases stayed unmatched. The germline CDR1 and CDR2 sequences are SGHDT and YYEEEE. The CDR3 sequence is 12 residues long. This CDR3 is CASSRRTGEAFF. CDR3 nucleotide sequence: TGTGCCAGCAGCCGAAGGACAGGGGAAGCTTTCTTT.

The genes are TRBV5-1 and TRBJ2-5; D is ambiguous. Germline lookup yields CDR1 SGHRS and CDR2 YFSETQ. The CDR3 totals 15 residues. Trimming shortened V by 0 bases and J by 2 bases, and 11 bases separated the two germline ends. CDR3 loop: CASSLATGLQETQYF. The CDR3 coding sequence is TGCGCCAGCAGCTTGGCCACCGGGTTACAAGAGACCCAGTACTTC.

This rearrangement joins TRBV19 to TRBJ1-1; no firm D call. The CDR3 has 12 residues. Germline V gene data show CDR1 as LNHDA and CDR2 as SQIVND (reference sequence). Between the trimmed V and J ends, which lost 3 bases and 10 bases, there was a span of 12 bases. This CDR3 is CASSILTSAAFF. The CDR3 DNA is TGTGCCAGTAGTATTCTGACATCTGCAGCTTTCTTT.

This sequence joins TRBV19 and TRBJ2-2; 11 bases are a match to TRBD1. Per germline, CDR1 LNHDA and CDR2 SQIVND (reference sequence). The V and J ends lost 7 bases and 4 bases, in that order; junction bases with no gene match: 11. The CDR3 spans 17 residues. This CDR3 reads CASTSRWGQGGTGELFF. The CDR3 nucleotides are TGTGCCAGTACCTCACGATGGGGACAGGGGGGCACCGGGGAGCTGTTTTTT.

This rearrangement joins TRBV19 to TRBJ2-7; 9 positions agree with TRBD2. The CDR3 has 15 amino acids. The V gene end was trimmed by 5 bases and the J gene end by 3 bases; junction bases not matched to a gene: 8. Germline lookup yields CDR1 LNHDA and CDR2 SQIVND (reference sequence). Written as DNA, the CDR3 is TGTGCCAGTAGTCGTCGGCTAGCGGGGAACTACGAGCAGTACTTC. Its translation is CASSRRLAGNYEQYF.